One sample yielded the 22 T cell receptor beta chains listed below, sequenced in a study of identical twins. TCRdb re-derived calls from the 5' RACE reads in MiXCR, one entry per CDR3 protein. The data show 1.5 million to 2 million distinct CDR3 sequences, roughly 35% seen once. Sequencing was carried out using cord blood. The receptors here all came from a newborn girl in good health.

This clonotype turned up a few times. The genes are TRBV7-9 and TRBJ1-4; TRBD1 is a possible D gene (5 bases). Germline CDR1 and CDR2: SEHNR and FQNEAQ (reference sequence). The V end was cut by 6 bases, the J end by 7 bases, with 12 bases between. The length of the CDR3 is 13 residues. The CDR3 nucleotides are TGTGCCAGCAGTCCGGACAACGGTGAAAAACTGTTTTTT. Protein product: CASSPDNGEKLFF.

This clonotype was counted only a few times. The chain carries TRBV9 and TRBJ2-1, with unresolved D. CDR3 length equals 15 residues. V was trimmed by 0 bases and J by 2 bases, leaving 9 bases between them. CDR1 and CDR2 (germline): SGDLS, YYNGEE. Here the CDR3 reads CASSVEAGTYNEQFF. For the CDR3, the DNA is TGTGCCAGCAGCGTAGAGGCAGGTACCTACAATGAGCAGTTCTTC.

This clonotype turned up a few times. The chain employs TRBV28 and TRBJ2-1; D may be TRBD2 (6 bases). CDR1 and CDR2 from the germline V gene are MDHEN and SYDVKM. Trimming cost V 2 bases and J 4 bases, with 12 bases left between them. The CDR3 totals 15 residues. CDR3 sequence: CASSLIAEMYNEQFF. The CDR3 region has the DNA TGTGCCAGCAGTTTAATAGCGGAGATGTACAATGAGCAGTTCTTC.

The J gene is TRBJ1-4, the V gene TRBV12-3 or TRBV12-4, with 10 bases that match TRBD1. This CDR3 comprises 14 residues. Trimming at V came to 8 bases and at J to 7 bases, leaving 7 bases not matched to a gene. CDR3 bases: TGTGCCAGCGGAGACCGGGACAGGGGTGAAAAACTGTTTTTT. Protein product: CASGDRDRGEKLFF.

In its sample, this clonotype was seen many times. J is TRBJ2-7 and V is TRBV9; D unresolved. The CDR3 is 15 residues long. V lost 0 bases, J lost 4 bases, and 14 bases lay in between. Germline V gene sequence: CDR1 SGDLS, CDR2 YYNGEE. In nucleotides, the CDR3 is TGTGCCAGCAGCGTAGCTCCAGGCGCACCTTACGAGCAGTACTTC. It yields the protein CASSVAPGAPYEQYF.

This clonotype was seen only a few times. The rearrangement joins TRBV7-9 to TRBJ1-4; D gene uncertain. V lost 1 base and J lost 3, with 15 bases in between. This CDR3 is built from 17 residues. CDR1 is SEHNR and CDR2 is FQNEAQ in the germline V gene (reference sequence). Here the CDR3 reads CASSLEGEGGPNEKLFF. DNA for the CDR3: TGTGCCAGCAGCTTAGAAGGAGAGGGAGGACCTAATGAAAAACTGTTTTTT.

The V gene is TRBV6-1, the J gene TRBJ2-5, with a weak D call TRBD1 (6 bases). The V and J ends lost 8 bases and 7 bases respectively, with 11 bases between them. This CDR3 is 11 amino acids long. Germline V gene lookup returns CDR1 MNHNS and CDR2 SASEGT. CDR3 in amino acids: CASGTTGTQYF. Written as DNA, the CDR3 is TGTGCCAGCGGGACAACGGGGACCCAGTACTTC.

The CDR3 loop reads CSATLSRGPYNEQFF. The CDR3 region has the DNA TGCAGTGCTACACTTTCCAGGGGGCCCTACAATGAGCAGTTCTTC. The chain carries TRBV20-1 and TRBJ2-1; 8 bases fit TRBD1. Germline V CDR1 and CDR2: DFQATT, SNEGSKA (reference sequence). V shed 4 bases and J 2 bases; nucleotides not matched to a gene: 7. The CDR3 has 15 residues.

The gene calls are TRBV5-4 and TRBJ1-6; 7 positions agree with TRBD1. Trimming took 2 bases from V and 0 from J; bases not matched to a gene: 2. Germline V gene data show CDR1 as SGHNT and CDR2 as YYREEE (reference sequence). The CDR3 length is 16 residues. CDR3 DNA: TGTGCCAGCAGCTTACCAGGGGGCTCCTATAATTCACCCCTCCACTTT. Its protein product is CASSLPGGSYNSPLHF.

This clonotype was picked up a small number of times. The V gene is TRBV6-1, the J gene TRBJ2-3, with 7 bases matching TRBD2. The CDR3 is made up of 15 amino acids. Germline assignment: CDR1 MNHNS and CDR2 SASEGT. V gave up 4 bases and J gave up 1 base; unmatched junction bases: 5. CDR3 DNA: TGTGCCAGCAGTGGGGAGGGGTCCCGCACAGATACGCAGTATTTT. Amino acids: CASSGEGSRTDTQYF.

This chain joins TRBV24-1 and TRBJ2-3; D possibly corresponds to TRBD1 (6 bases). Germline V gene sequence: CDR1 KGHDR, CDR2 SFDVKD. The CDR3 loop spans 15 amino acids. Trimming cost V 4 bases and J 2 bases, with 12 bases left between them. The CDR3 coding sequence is TGTGCCACCAGTGACCCATGGGACAACACAGATACGCAGTATTTT. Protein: CATSDPWDNTDTQYF.

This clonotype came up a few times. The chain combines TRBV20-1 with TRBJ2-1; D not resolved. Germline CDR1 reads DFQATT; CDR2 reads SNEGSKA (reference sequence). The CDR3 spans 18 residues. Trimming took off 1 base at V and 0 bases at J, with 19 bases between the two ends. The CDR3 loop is CSARGPRGRWNSYNEQFF. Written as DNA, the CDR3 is TGCAGTGCTAGAGGTCCCCGTGGCCGATGGAACTCCTACAATGAGCAGTTCTTC.

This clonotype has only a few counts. The CDR3 region has the DNA TGCAGTGCTATCGATAGCGGAGTGAACACCGGGGAGCTGTTTTTT. This gives the protein CSAIDSGVNTGELFF. The chain employs TRBV20-1 and TRBJ2-2; TRBD2 is a possible D gene (6 bases). The V and J ends lost 4 bases and 1 base respectively, with 13 bases between them. The germline gives CDR1 DFQATT, CDR2 SNEGSKA (reference sequence). The CDR3 is 15 amino acids.

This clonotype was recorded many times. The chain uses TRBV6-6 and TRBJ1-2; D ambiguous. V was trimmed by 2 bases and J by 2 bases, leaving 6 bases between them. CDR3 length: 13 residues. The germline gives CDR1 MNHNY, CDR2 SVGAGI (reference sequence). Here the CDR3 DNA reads TGTGCCAGCAGTTACGGCGACAACTATGGCTACACCTTC. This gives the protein CASSYGDNYGYTF.

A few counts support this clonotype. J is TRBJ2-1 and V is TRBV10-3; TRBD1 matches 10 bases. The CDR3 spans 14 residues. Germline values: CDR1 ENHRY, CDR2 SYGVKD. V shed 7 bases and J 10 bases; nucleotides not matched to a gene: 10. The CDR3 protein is CAINSGTGAGEQFF. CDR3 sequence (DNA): TGTGCCATCAATTCCGGGACAGGGGCAGGAGAGCAGTTCTTC.

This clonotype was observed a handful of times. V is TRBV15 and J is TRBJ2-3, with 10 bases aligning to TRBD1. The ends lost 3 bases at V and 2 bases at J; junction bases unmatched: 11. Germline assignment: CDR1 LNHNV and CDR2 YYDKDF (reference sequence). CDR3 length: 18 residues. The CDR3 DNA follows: TGTGCCACCAGCAGGGGACGAGGTGGGACAGGGGTCACAGATACGCAGTATTTT. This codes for CATSRGRGGTGVTDTQYF.

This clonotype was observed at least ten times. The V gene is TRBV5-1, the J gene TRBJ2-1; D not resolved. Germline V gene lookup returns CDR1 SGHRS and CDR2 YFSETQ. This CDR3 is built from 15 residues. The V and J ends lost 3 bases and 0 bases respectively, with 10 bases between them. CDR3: CASSSDVRSYNEQFF. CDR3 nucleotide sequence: TGCGCCAGCAGCTCGGACGTCCGCTCCTACAATGAGCAGTTCTTC. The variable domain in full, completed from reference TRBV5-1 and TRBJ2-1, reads KAGVTQTPRYLIKTRGQQVTLSCSPISGHRSVSWYQQTPGQGLQFLFEYFSETQRNKGNFPGRFSGRQFSNSRSEMNVSTLELGDSALYLCASSSDVRSYNEQFFGPGTRLTVL.

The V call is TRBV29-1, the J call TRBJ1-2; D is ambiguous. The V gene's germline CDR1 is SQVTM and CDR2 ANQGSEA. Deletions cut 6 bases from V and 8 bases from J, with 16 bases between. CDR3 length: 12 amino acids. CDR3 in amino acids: CSVQGASGGYTF. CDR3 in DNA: TGCAGCGTACAAGGAGCCTCTGGGGGCTACACCTTC.

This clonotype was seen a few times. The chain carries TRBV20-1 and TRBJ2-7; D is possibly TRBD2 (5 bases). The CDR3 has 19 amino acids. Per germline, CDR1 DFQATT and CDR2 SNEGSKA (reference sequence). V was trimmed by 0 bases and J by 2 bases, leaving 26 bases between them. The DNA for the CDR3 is TGCAGTGCTAGAGATCGGGATTGGTGGAAGGGCGCTGCCACCTACGAGCAGTACTTC. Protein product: CSARDRDWWKGAATYEQYF.

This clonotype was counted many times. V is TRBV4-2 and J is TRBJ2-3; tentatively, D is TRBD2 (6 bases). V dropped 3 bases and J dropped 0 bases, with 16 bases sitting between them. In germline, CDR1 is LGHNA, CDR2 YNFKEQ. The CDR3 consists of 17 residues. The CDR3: CASSHKPGLTSTDTQYF. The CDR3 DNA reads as TGTGCCAGCAGCCATAAACCGGGACTGACTAGCACAGATACGCAGTATTTT.

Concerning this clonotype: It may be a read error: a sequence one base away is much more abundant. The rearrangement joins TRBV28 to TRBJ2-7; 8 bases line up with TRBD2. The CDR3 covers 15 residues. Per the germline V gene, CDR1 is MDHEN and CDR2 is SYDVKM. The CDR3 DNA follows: TGTGCCAGCAGTTCGCCGAGCGGGAGTTCCTGCGAGCAGTACTTC. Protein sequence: CASSSPSGSSCEQYF.

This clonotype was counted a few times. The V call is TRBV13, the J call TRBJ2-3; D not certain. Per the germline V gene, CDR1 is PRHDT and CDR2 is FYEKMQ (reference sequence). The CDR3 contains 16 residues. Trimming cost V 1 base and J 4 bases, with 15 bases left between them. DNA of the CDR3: TGTGCCAGCAGCTTAGATGACCGGACCCGCCCAGATACGCAGTATTTT. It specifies CASSLDDRTRPDTQYF.